The T cell receptor beta chain under discussion was sequenced for a study of TIL therapy for anti-PD-1-resistant metastatic lung cancer. At the level of the study: Patients had a median age of almost 55 years (range about 35-75). Most patients had lung adenocarcinoma; a handful of tumors were EGFR-mutant, two ALK-rearranged; half smoked currently or formerly.

The libraries were made with immunoSEQ v3. Libraries were prepared by immunoSEQ multiplex PCR; TCRdb keeps only in-frame clonotypes and omits some of them. The repertoire holds 95,000 or so clones, with about three fifths as singletons. Trimming left V 7 bases short and J 4 bases short, with 13 bases between. The CDR3 has 12 residues. Looked up from germline, CDR1 is SQVTM and CDR2 is ANQGSEA. Time point: pre-treatment sample, taken before nivolumab and TIL therapy. Most excised metastases sampled were pleural nodules or supraclavicular lymph nodes. Patients were adults with stage 4 NSCLC. The source is a person between 25 and 80 years old with non-small cell lung cancer. The genes are TRBV29-1 and TRBJ1-1; D is uncertain. The starting material was tumor tissue, obtained at baseline. DNA for the CDR3: TGCAGCGGAGGGCGCAGCGGCACTGAAGCTTTCTTT. Translated: CSGGRSGTEAFF.